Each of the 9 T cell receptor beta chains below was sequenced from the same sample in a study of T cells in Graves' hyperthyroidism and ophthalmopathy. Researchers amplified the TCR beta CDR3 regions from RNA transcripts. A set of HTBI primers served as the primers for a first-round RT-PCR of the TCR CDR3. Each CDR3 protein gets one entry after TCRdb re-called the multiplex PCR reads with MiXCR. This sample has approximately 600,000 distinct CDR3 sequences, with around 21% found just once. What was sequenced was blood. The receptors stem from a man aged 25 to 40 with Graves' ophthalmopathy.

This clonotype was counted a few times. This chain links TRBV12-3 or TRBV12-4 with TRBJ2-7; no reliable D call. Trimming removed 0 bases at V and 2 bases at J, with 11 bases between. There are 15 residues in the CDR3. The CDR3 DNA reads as TGTGCCAGCAGTTTAGCGCTTAGCACCCCCTACGAGCAGTACTTC. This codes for CASSLALSTPYEQYF.

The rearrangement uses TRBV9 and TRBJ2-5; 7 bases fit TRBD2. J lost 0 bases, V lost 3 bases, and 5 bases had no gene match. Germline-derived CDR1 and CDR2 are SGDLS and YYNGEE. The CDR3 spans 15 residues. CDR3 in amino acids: CASSGGGWDQETQYF. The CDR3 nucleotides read TGTGCCAGCAGCGGCGGGGGTTGGGACCAAGAGACCCAGTACTTC.

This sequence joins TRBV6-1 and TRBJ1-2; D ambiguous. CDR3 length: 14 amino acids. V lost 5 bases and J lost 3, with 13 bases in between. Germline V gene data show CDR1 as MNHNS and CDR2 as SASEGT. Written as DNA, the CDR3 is TGTGCCAGCAGTTCGTCCGAGAGCTACTATGGCTACACCTTC. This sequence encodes CASSSSESYYGYTF.

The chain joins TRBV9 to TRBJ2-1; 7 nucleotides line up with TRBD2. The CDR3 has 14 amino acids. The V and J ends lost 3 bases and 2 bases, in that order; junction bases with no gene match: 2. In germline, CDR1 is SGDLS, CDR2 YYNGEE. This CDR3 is CASSDGTTYNEQFF. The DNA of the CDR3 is TGTGCCAGCAGCGACGGGACTACCTACAATGAGCAGTTCTTC.

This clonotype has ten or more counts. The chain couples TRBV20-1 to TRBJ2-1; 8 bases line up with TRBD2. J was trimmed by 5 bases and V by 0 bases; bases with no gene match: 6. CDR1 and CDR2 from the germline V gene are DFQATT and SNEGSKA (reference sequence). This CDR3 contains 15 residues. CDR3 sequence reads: CSARDVLAVNNEQFF. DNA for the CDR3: TGCAGTGCTAGAGATGTACTAGCGGTAAACAATGAGCAGTTCTTC.

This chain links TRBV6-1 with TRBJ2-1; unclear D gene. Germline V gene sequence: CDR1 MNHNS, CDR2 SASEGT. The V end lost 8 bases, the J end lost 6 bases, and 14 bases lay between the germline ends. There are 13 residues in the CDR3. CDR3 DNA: TGTGCCAGCGGCAACCGAGGCCCCAATGAGCAGTTCTTC. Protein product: CASGNRGPNEQFF.

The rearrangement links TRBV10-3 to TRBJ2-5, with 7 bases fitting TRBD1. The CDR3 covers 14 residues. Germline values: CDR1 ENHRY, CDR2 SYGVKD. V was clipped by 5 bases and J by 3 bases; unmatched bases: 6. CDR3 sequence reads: CAISPTGWEETQYF. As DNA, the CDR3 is TGTGCCATCAGTCCGACAGGGTGGGAAGAGACCCAGTACTTC.

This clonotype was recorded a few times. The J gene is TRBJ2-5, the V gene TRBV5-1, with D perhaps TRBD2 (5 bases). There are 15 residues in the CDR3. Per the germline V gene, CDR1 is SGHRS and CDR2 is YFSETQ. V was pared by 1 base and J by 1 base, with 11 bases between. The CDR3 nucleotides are TGCGCCAGCAGCTTGAACGGGAATGGCCAAGAGACCCAGTACTTC. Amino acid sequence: CASSLNGNGQETQYF.

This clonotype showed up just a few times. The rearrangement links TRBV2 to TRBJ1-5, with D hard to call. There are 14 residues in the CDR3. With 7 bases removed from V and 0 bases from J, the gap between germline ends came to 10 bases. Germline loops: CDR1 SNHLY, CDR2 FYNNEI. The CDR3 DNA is TGTGCCAGCATGGCAGTTAATAGCAATCAGCCCCAGCATTTT. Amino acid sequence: CASMAVNSNQPQHF.